This T cell receptor (beta chain) came from a study of T cell responses to AZD1222 COVID-19 vaccine. Regarding the study as a whole: Vaccine-associated CD4 TCRs spanned spike, dominant at 160-218 and 743-854.

Clones were read by immunoSEQ multiplex PCR, and TCRdb kept only the in-frame ones, dropping some. The data contain about 140,000 clones, 80% to 95% of them singletons. The CDR3 has 16 amino acids. The germline V gene encodes CDR1 SGHNT and CDR2 YYREEE (reference sequence). With V trimmed by 0 bases and J by 6 bases, 9 bases remained unmatched. Points on this clone: The antigen is undetermined.

The TCR was taken from an adult in good health. The V and J genes are TRBV5-4 and TRBJ1-2; 9 nucleotides align to TRBD1. The sequenced sample was peripheral blood, obtained on day 0 of AZD1222 vaccination. The CDR3 loop reads CASSLEGTGWGDGYTF. CDR3 bases: TGTGCCAGCAGCTTGGAGGGGACAGGGTGGGGAGATGGCTACACCTTC. Looking up the rest from reference TRBV5-4 and TRBJ1-2 gives the full variable domain: ETGVTQSPTHLIKTRGQQVTLRCSSQSGHNTVSWYQQALGQGPQFIFQYYREEENGRGNFPPRFSGLQFPNYSSELNVNALELDDSALYLCASSLEGTGWGDGYTFGSGTRLTVV.